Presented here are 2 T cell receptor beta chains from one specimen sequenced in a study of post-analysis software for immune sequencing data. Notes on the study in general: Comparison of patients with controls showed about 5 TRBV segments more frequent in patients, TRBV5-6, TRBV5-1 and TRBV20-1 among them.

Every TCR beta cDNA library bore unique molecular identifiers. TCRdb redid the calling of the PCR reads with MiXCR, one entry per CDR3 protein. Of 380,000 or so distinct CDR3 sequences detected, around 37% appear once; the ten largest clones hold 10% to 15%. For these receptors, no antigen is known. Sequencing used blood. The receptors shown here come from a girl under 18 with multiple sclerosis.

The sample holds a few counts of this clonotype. The CDR3 sequence: CASSPPATKSEQFF. The CDR3, as DNA: TGTGCCAGCAGTCCCCCGGCCACCAAGAGTGAGCAGTTCTTC. The chain recombines TRBV11-2 with TRBJ2-1, with no clear D. The V and J ends lost 6 bases and 9 bases respectively, with 18 bases between them. Germline loops: CDR1 SGHAT, CDR2 FQNNGV. CDR3 length: 14 amino acids.

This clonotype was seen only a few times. CDR3 bases: TGTGCCAGCAGCCCTTCCCCCCGAGATACGCAGTATTTT. Protein product: CASSPSPRDTQYF. The V call is TRBV11-3, the J call TRBJ2-3; D unresolved. This CDR3 spans 13 amino acids. V lost 5 bases and J 5 bases, leaving 11 bases between the germline ends. Germline V gene sequence: CDR1 SGHNT, CDR2 YENEEA.